This T cell receptor beta chain was sequenced in a study of cytomegalovirus exposure and HLA in healthy donors. The wider study: Earlier work reported approximately 110 million unique TCR beta sequences from about 179 million T cells.

CDR3 size: 16 residues. CDR1 is KGHSH, CDR2 LQKENI, per germline. V was clipped by 3 bases and J by 4 bases; unmatched bases: 7. Details on this clone: Antigen unknown.

The primer mix had 60 Vbeta and 13 Jbeta primers. Clones were sequenced by immunoSEQ multiplex PCR, and TCRdb holds only the in-frame ones, with some missing. The sample holds hundreds of thousands of clones, around nine tenths seen once. Whole-study findings and limits: A further, later analysis showed that HLA-associated TCR beta chains (compared with equally common others) were more clonally expanded.

The source is a woman between 18 and 29 years old in good health and CMV-seronegative. This rearrangement joins TRBV18 to TRBJ2-2; TRBD1 aligns across 8 bases. Sequences were obtained from PBMCs. The CDR3 region has the DNA TGTGCCAGCTCACCTATGGACAGGGATCTCACCGGGGAGCTGTTTTTT. It translates to CASSPMDRDLTGELFF.